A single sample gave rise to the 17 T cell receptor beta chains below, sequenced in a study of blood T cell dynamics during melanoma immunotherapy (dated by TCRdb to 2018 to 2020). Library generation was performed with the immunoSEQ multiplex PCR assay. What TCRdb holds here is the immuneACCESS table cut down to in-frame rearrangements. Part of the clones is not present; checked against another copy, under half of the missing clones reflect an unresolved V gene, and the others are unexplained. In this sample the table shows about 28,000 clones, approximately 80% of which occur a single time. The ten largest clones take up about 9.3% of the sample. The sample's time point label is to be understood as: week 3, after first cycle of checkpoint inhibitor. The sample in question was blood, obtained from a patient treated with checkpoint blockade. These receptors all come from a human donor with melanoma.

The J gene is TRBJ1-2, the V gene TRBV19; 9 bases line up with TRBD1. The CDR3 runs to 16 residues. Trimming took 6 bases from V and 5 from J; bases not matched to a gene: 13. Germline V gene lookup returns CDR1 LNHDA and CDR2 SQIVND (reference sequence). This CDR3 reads CASSHRGRSVWYGYTF. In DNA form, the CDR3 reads TGTGCCAGTAGCCACAGGGGGCGTTCAGTATGGTATGGCTACACCTTC.

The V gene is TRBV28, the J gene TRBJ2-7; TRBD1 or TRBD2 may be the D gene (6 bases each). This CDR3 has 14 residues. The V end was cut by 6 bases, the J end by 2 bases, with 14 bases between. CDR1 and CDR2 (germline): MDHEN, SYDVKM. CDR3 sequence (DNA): TGTGCCAGCAGACCCCAGGGGAGGCCCTACGAGCAGTACTTC. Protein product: CASRPQGRPYEQYF. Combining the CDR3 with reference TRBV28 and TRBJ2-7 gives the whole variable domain DVKVTQSSRYLVKRTGEKVFLECVQDMDHENMFWYRQDPGLGLRLIYFSYDVKMKEKGDIPEGYSVSREKKERFSLILESASTNQTSMYLCASRPQGRPYEQYFGPGTRLTVT.

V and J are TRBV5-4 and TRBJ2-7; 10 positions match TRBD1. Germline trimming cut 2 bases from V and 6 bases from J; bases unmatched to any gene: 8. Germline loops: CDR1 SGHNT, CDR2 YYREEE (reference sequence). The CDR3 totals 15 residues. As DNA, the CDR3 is TGTGCCAGCAGCTTACCGGGACAGGGGCGTCCCGAGCAGTACTTC. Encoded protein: CASSLPGQGRPEQYF.

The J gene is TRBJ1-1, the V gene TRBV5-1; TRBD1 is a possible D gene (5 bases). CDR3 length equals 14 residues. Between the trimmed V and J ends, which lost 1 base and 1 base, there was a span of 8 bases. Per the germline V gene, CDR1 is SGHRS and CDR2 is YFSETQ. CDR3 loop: CASSLSQGNTEAFF. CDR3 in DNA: TGCGCCAGCAGCTTGAGCCAGGGGAACACTGAAGCTTTCTTT.

CDR3 region: CASSVGYGSSYNEQFF. The DNA of the CDR3 is TGTGCCAGCAGCGTTGGGTACGGGAGCTCCTACAATGAGCAGTTCTTC. The chain uses TRBV5-5 and TRBJ2-1, with a possible D match to TRBD2 (6 bases). The CDR3 is made up of 16 amino acids. Germline CDR1 is SGHKS and CDR2 is YYEKEE (reference sequence). Between the trimmed V and J ends, which lost 4 bases and 0 bases, there was a span of 14 bases.

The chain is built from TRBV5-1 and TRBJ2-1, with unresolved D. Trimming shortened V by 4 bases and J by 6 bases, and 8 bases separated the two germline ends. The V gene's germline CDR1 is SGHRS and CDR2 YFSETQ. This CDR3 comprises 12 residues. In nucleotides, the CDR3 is TGCGCCAGCAGCATCCAGGTCAATGAGCAGTTCTTC. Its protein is CASSIQVNEQFF.

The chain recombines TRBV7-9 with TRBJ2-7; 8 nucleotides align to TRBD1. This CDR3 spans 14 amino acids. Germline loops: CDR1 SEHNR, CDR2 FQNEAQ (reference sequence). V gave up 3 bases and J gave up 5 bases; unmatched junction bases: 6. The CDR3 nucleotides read TGTGCCAGCAGCTTGGACAGGGCGATGGACGAGCAGTACTTC. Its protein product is CASSLDRAMDEQYF.

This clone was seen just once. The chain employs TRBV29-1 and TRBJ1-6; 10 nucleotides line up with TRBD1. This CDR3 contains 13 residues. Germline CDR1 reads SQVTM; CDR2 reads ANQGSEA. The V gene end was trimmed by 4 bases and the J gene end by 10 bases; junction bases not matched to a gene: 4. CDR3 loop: CSVAGTGESPLHF. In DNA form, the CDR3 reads TGCAGCGTTGCCGGGACAGGGGAATCACCCCTCCACTTT. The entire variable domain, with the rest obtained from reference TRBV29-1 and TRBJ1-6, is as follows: SAVISQKPSRDICQRGTSLTIQCQVDSQVTMMFWYRQQPGQSLTLIATANQGSEATYESGFVIDKFPISRPNLTFSTLTVSNMSPEDSSIYLCSVAGTGESPLHFGNGTRLTVT.

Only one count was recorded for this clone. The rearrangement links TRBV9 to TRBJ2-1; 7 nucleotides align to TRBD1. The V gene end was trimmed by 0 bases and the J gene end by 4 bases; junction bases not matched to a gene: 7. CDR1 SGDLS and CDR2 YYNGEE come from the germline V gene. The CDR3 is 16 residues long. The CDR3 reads CASSVGVGGQYNEQFF. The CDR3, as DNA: TGTGCCAGCAGCGTAGGGGTAGGGGGCCAATACAATGAGCAGTTCTTC.

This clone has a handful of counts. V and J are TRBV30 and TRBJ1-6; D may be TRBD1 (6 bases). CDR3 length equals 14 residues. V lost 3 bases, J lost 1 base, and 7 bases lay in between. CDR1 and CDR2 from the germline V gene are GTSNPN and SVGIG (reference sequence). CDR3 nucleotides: TGTGCCTGGAGCGGACAGTCCTATAATTCACCCCTCCACTTT. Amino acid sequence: CAWSGQSYNSPLHF.

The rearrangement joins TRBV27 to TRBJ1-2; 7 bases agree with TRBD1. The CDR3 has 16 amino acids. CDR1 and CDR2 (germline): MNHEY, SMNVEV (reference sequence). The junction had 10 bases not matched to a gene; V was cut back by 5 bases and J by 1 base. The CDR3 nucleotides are TGTGCCAGCAGTACTCACCGGGACAGCTTTAACTATGGCTACACCTTC. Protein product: CASSTHRDSFNYGYTF.

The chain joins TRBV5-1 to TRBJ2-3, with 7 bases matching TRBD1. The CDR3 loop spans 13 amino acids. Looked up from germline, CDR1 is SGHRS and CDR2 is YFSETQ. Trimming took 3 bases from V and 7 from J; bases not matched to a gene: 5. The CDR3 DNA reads TGCGCCAGCAGCTCTGGACAGGACAATACGCAGTATTTT. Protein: CASSSGQDNTQYF.

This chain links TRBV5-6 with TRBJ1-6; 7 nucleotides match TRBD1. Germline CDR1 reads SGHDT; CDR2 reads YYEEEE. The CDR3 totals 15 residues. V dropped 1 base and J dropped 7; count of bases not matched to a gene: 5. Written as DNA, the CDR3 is TGTGCCAGCAGCTTGTTAGCAGGGGGGAATTCACCCCTCCACTTT. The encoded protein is CASSLLAGGNSPLHF.

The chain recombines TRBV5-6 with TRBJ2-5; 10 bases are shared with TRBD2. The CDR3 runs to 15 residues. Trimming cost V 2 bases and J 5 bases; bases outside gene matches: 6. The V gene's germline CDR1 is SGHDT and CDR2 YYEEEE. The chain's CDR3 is CASSLSGRVPETQYF. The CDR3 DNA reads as TGTGCCAGCAGCTTAAGCGGGAGGGTCCCGGAGACCCAGTACTTC.

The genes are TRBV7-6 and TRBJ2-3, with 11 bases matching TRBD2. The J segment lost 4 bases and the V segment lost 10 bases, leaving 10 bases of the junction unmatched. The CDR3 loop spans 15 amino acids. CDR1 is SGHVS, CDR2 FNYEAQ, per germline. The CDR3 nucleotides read TGTGCCACCGGAAATCTAGCGGGGGGCGCAGATACGCAGTATTTT. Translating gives CATGNLAGGADTQYF. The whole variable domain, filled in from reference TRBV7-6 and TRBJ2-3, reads GAGVSQSPRYKVTKRGQDVALRCDPISGHVSLYWYRQALGQGPEFLTYFNYEAQQDKSGLPNDRFSAERPEGSISTLTIQRTEQRDSAMYRCATGNLAGGADTQYFGPGTRLTVL.

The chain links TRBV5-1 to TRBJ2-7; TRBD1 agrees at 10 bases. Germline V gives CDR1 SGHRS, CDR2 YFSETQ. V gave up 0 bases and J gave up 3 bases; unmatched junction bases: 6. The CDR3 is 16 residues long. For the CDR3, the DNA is TGCGCCAGCAGCTTGGTTACGGGACAGGGGCTCTACGAGCAGTACTTC. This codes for CASSLVTGQGLYEQYF.

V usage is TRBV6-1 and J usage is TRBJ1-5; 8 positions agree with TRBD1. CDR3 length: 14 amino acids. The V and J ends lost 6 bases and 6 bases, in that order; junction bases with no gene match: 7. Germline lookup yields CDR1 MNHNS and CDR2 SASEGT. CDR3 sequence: CASSDRGGFQPQHF. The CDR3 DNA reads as TGTGCCAGCAGCGACAGGGGAGGGTTTCAGCCCCAGCATTTT.